Given below is one T cell receptor beta chain in context. Germline V gene lookup returns CDR1 DFQATT and CDR2 SNEGSKA (reference sequence). This CDR3 region has 13 residues. The V end lost 3 bases, the J end lost 3 bases, and 12 bases lay between the germline ends. RNA transcripts were the source from which TCR beta CDR3 regions were amplified. First-round RT-PCR relied on HTBI primers, and a second-round multiplex PCR came next. TCRdb fed the multiplex PCR reads into MiXCR, producing one record per CDR3 protein. Of approximately 700,000 distinct CDR3 sequences in the sample, around 40% were seen once. This record comes from a study of Graves' ophthalmopathy and Graves' hyperthyroidism. Exclusion criteria comprised other autoimmune diseases, uncontrolled infections, pregnancy or lactation in patients.

V gene TRBV20-1 combines with J gene TRBJ2-7, with D maybe TRBD1 (5 bases). The TCR was taken from an adult man with Graves' ophthalmopathy. The specimen was peripheral blood. This CDR3 reads CSASFGQGYEQYF. The CDR3 nucleotides are TGCAGTGCTAGTTTCGGACAAGGCTACGAGCAGTACTTC.